Listed here are 18 T cell receptor beta chains from one sample, sequenced in a study of T cell clones after liver transplantation. Using immunoSEQ multiplex PCR, the repertoire was profiled, and TCRdb retains in-frame clones only, with some absent. The repertoire holds more than 95,000 clones, roughly four fifths seen once, with 0.99% in the top ten. The material was CD4+ T cells from blood, obtained before liver transplant. Receptors were obtained from a human donor who received a liver transplant.

This clone was counted only a few times. The J gene is TRBJ1-1, the V gene TRBV4-1; no reliable D call. CDR3 length: 14 amino acids. Trimming took 3 bases from V and 0 from J, leaving 8 bases between them. The germline CDR1 and CDR2 sequences are MGHRA and YSYEKL. The CDR3 protein is CASSHFGLNTEAFF. The CDR3 region has the DNA TGCGCCAGCAGCCACTTCGGGTTGAACACTGAAGCTTTCTTT.

The gene calls are TRBV19 and TRBJ2-7; 8 bases map to TRBD1. The CDR3 runs to 15 residues. The germline CDR1 and CDR2 sequences are LNHDA and SQIVND (reference sequence). After removal of 7 bases from V and 4 bases from J, the junction contained 12 bases not matched to a gene. This chain's CDR3 is CASTFSQGALYEQYF. The CDR3, as DNA: TGTGCCAGTACCTTCTCCCAGGGGGCGCTTTACGAGCAGTACTTC.

V and J are TRBV6-1 and TRBJ2-6; possible D gene TRBD2, 5 bases. The CDR3 runs 18 residues. Trimming pared 4 bases from V and 4 bases from J, leaving 20 bases between. Looked up from germline, CDR1 is MNHNS and CDR2 is SASEGT. CDR3 protein: CASSAVARAGTGANVLTF. The CDR3 DNA is TGTGCCAGCAGTGCCGTCGCGAGGGCCGGTACCGGGGCCAACGTCCTGACTTTC.

A word on this clone: This may be a read error, as it is one base from a much larger clone. Other DNA sequences in this specimen translate into the identical CDR3. The chain joins TRBV9 to TRBJ1-6, with D tentatively TRBD1 (6 bases). The germline gives CDR1 SGDLS, CDR2 YYNGEE. The V and J ends lost 3 bases and 1 base respectively, with 11 bases between them. This CDR3 has 16 residues. In DNA, the CDR3 is TGTGCCAGCAGCGAAACAGGGAGTTCCTATAATTCACCCCTCCACTTT. This encodes CASSETGSSYNSPLHF.

The chain carries TRBV18 and TRBJ2-7, with 7 bases that match TRBD2. Looked up from germline, CDR1 is KGHSH and CDR2 is LQKENI. The trim removed 5 bases at V and 1 base at J, leaving 8 bases unmatched. The length of the CDR3 is 15 residues. CDR3: CASSSSRLASYEQYF. The CDR3 DNA follows: TGTGCCAGCTCATCAAGCCGACTAGCTTCCTACGAGCAGTACTTC.

The rearrangement joins TRBV6-5 to TRBJ2-1, with D perhaps matching TRBD2 (6 bases). The germline V and J ends were trimmed by 4 bases and 7 bases, with 17 bases remaining between them. Germline V gene lookup returns CDR1 MNHEY and CDR2 SVGAGI. The length of the CDR3 is 15 residues. CDR3 nucleotides: TGTGCCAGCAGTTCCATCCTGGGCGGGGTAAATGAGCAGTTCTTC. It is translated as CASSSILGGVNEQFF.

The chain couples TRBV4-2 to TRBJ1-2; D gene unclear. Germline CDR1 LGHNA, CDR2 YNFKEQ. CDR3 length equals 12 residues. V gave up 4 bases and J gave up 9 bases, with 12 bases separating them. In DNA, the CDR3 is TGTGCCAGCAGCCCCGGGAAAGGTAGCTACACCTTC. As protein: CASSPGKGSYTF.

The chain joins TRBV11-1 to TRBJ2-1; D might be TRBD2 (5 bases). The V gene lost 3 bases and the J gene lost 7 bases, with 16 bases spanning the gap. CDR1 SGHAT and CDR2 FQDESV come from the germline V gene (reference sequence). The CDR3 runs 15 residues. The CDR3 DNA follows: TGTGCCAGCAGCTTGTCTAGCAAGATCCCGAATGAGCAGTTCTTC. This encodes CASSLSSKIPNEQFF.

The CDR3 is CASSDKTGNQPQHF. The CDR3 nucleotides are TGTGCCAGCAGTGATAAAACAGGCAATCAGCCCCAGCATTTT. The chain links TRBV2 to TRBJ1-5, with unresolved D. CDR1 is SNHLY and CDR2 is FYNNEI in the germline V gene. Trimming stripped 3 bases from V and 2 bases from J, with 8 bases between. CDR3 length equals 14 residues.

In its sample, this clone was seen once. The rearrangement links TRBV6-5 to TRBJ2-7, with 10 bases identical to TRBD1. The CDR3 runs to 14 residues. Germline trimming cut 2 bases from V and 2 bases from J; bases unmatched to any gene: 0. Per the germline V gene, CDR1 is MNHEY and CDR2 is SVGAGI. The CDR3: CASSYGQGAYEQYF. The CDR3 DNA sequence: TGTGCCAGCAGTTACGGACAGGGGGCCTACGAGCAGTACTTC.

This chain links TRBV18 with TRBJ1-5; D is undetermined. V shed 6 bases and J shed 2 bases, with 17 bases lying between them. From germline, CDR1 is KGHSH and CDR2 LQKENI. CDR3 length equals 16 residues. DNA for the CDR3: TGTGCCAGCTCCCCGGGAGAGGCGACGGGCAATCAGCCCCAGCATTTT. Protein: CASSPGEATGNQPQHF.

The chain employs TRBV15 and TRBJ2-5; unclear D gene. V was cut by 1 base and J by 5 bases, with 8 bases left in between. The CDR3 loop spans 13 amino acids. In germline, CDR1 is LNHNV, CDR2 YYDKDF (reference sequence). CDR3 sequence: CATSRGLDETQYF. The CDR3 coding sequence is TGTGCCACCAGCAGAGGGCTCGACGAGACCCAGTACTTC.

The CDR3 loop reads CSVGPRGDGYTF. DNA of the CDR3: TGCAGCGTTGGGCCCCGGGGGGATGGCTACACCTTC. The V gene is TRBV29-1, the J gene TRBJ1-2, with D perhaps TRBD1 (5 bases). The CDR3 is made up of 12 amino acids. The V gene lost 4 bases and the J gene lost 6 bases, with 12 bases spanning the gap. Germline CDR1 and CDR2: SQVTM and ANQGSEA.

The V call is TRBV6-5, the J call TRBJ1-1, with D unresolved. The CDR3 contains 12 residues. Germline CDR1 reads MNHEY; CDR2 reads SVGAGI. Trimming cost V 7 bases and J 2 bases, with 8 bases left between them. In DNA form, the CDR3 reads TGTGCCAGCATGGAGGGAAACACTGAAGCTTTCTTT. Protein product: CASMEGNTEAFF.

This sequence joins TRBV6-1 and TRBJ2-7; TRBD2 might be the D (5 bases). Germline loops: CDR1 MNHNS, CDR2 SASEGT. V shed 10 bases and J shed 1 base, with 20 bases lying between them. CDR3 length: 15 amino acids. The CDR3 is CATRDPGLPSYEQYF. CDR3 in DNA: TGTGCCACTAGAGATCCAGGACTTCCATCCTACGAGCAGTACTTC.

The J gene is TRBJ2-7, the V gene TRBV7-9; 7 bases map to TRBD2. V dropped 3 bases and J dropped 5; count of bases not matched to a gene: 7. This CDR3 spans 14 amino acids. CDR1 SEHNR and CDR2 FQNEAQ come from the germline V gene (reference sequence). CDR3 protein: CASSFGLDSDEQYF. As DNA, the CDR3 is TGTGCCAGCAGCTTCGGACTAGACTCGGACGAGCAGTACTTC.

This chain uses TRBV7-2 with TRBJ2-6; 11 positions agree with TRBD1. V was pared by 5 bases and J by 2 bases, with 8 bases of the junction left unmatched. CDR1 is SGHTA, CDR2 FQGNSA, per germline. CDR3 length: 18 residues. The CDR3 DNA reads as TGTGCCAGCAGCCGACCGGGACAGGGGGGGCCTGGGGCCAACGTCCTGACTTTC. It specifies CASSRPGQGGPGANVLTF.

The V call is TRBV6-1, the J call TRBJ1-5; D is unclear. With 0 bases removed from V and 0 bases from J, the gap between germline ends came to 12 bases. Germline CDR1 is MNHNS and CDR2 is SASEGT. The CDR3 contains 17 residues. The CDR3 nucleotides read TGTGCCAGCAGTGAAGCAAGGCAGCTGTATAGCAATCAGCCCCAGCATTTT. Encoded protein: CASSEARQLYSNQPQHF.